Presented here are 7 T cell receptor beta chains from one specimen sequenced in a study of blood T cell repertoires in COVID-19. The table came from immunoSEQ multiplex PCR; TCRdb's copy has only in-frame clones and leaves some out. The sample includes under 75,000 clones, around 70% seen only once; the top ten take approximately 20%. Sequences were obtained from peripheral blood. The receptors come from a man aged 60-69 years with acute or convalescent COVID-19.

The J gene is TRBJ1-1, the V gene TRBV3-1 (or the pseudogene TRBV3-2); the D gene is possibly TRBD1 (6 bases). The germline V gene encodes CDR1 LGHDT and CDR2 YNNKEL (reference sequence). Trimming took 6 bases from V and 0 from J, leaving 8 bases between them. This CDR3 comprises 13 residues. The CDR3 nucleotides read TGTGCCAGCAGACAGGGAGTGAACACTGAAGCTTTCTTT. This gives the protein CASRQGVNTEAFF.

This clone counts as medium-sized. The J gene is TRBJ2-7, the V gene TRBV4-2; 8 bases are a match to TRBD1. Trimming at V came to 1 base and at J to 0 bases, leaving 2 bases not matched to a gene. The germline gives CDR1 LGHNA, CDR2 YNFKEQ. The CDR3 has 15 amino acids. The CDR3 reads CASSQGQGISYEQYF. In DNA, the CDR3 is TGTGCCAGCAGCCAAGGACAGGGGATCTCCTACGAGCAGTACTTC.

This rearrangement joins TRBV6-6 to TRBJ2-1; D uncertain. This CDR3 is built from 14 residues. Trimming pared 5 bases from V and 6 bases from J, leaving 14 bases between. Germline loops: CDR1 MNHNY, CDR2 SVGAGI (reference sequence). In DNA form, the CDR3 reads TGTGCCAGCAGTCCCAGCCGCGGTTCCAATGAGCAGTTCTTC. It encodes CASSPSRGSNEQFF.

This clone was observed a few times. This chain uses TRBV4-2 with TRBJ2-2; D may be TRBD2 (6 bases). The ends were cut back, 0 bases at V and 3 bases at J, with 29 bases in the middle. The CDR3 is made up of 22 amino acids. The germline V gene has CDR1 LGHNA and CDR2 YNFKEQ. The CDR3 protein is CASSQELGGLGPRLDDTGELFF. DNA of the CDR3: TGTGCCAGCAGCCAAGAACTCGGTGGGCTGGGTCCGAGACTAGACGACACCGGGGAGCTGTTTTTT.

The chain combines TRBV4-1 with TRBJ1-1; no definite D call. The germline gives CDR1 MGHRA, CDR2 YSYEKL. Trimming cost V 1 base and J 8 bases, with 14 bases left between them. This CDR3 is built from 14 residues. CDR3 nucleotides: TGCGCCAGCAGCCAAGTTCAGGCCCCCCCCGAAGCTTTCTTT. Its translation is CASSQVQAPPEAFF.

The V and J genes are TRBV19 and TRBJ2-1; a weak D match, TRBD1 (5 bases). Trimming removed 6 bases from V and 9 bases from J, with 21 bases in between. Looked up from germline, CDR1 is LNHDA and CDR2 is SQIVND (reference sequence). This CDR3 is built from 15 residues. The CDR3 loop reads CASSRNVLGPSEQFF. In nucleotides, the CDR3 is TGTGCCAGTAGCCGGAACGTACTGGGGCCAAGTGAGCAGTTCTTC.

The CDR3 nucleotides read TGTGCCACCAGTGACACTTCCGGGACTAGCGGGAGGGGCTACAATGAGCAGTTCTTC. Its translation is CATSDTSGTSGRGYNEQFF. The gene calls are TRBV24-1 and TRBJ2-1, with 16 bases fitting TRBD2. CDR1 and CDR2 from the germline V gene are KGHDR and SFDVKD. There are 19 residues in the CDR3. Trimming at V came to 4 bases and at J to 3 bases, leaving 8 bases not matched to a gene.